This entry is about one T cell receptor beta chain. The antigen is undetermined. These data originate in a study of lymphopenia after photon versus proton radiotherapy. Generated by immunoSEQ multiplex PCR, the TCRdb table keeps only in-frame clones and is missing some. The data show 29,000 or so clones, with around nine tenths seen just once and 40% to 50% held by the top ten. Points from the study as a whole: Post-nadir diversity loss with photons came from oligoclonal expansion, particularly CD8+ Temra cells.

Trimming shortened V by 3 bases and J by 4 bases, and 9 bases separated the two germline ends. From germline, CDR1 is KGHSH and CDR2 LQKENI. The CDR3 is made up of 14 amino acids. The V gene is TRBV18, the J gene TRBJ1-4; D uncertain. This specimen consisted of peripheral blood, obtained from a patient treated with proton-based radiotherapy. This TCR came from a woman aged 55-70 years with cholangiocarcinoma. Some clones in this sample may be carry-over from other donors' samples. The CDR3 protein is CASSPFNLNEKLFF. The DNA of the CDR3 is TGTGCCAGCTCACCCTTTAACCTTAATGAAAAACTGTTTTTT. Full variable domain (rest looked up from reference TRBV18 and TRBJ1-4): NAGVMQNPRHLVRRRGQEARLRCSPMKGHSHVYWYRQLPEEGLKFMVYLQKENIIDESGMPKERFSAEFPKEGPSILRIQQVVRGDSAAYFCASSPFNLNEKLFFGSGTQLSVL.